This T cell receptor (beta chain) is from a study of CD8 T cells in Susac syndrome. The CDR3 covers 14 residues. The V gene lost 6 bases and the J gene lost 0 bases, with 6 bases spanning the gap. CDR1 SGHAT and CDR2 FQNNGV come from the germline V gene. RNA in amounts of roughly 0.45 to 1 ug was reverse transcribed with random hexamers. TCRdb re-analysed the immunoSEQ multiplex PCR reads in MiXCR, keeping a single row per CDR3 protein. Of around 150,000 distinct CDR3 sequences listed, nearly 97% were seen once; the top ten hold 0.084%. The material sequenced was CD4+ T cells from PBMCs. This chain links TRBV11-2 with TRBJ2-6; no clear D gene. The source of this sequence is a human donor with Susac syndrome. In nucleotides, the CDR3 is TGTGCCAGCAGGAGACCCTCTGGGGCCAACGTCCTGACTTTC. It specifies CASRRPSGANVLTF.